The 8 T cell receptor beta chains below were found in one sample sequenced in a study of T cell changes during pregnancy in multiple sclerosis. Repertoires were generated with immunoSEQ multiplex PCR, while TCRdb's copy carries only in-frame clones and drops some. The repertoire has tens of thousands of clones, about 91% of them found once; the top ten carry 0.85%. Sequenced material: peripheral blood, taken before pregnancy. Source of these receptors: a female donor with multiple sclerosis, enrolled in a pregnancy study.

This clone was counted between two and nine times. This chain connects TRBV7-2 to TRBJ1-6, with 7 bases aligning to TRBD1. This CDR3 region has 14 residues. With V trimmed by 5 bases and J by 10 bases, 8 bases remained unmatched. Germline V CDR1 and CDR2: SGHTA, FQGNSA. DNA for the CDR3: TGTGCCAGCAGCCTCTACAGGGGACAATCACCCCTCCACTTT. This sequence encodes CASSLYRGQSPLHF.

This rearrangement joins TRBV7-2 to TRBJ1-3; D unresolved. The germline V and J ends were trimmed by 6 bases and 0 bases, with 6 bases remaining between them. There are 13 residues in the CDR3. The germline gives CDR1 SGHTA, CDR2 FQGNSA. In nucleotides, the CDR3 is TGTGCCAGCAGACTCCCCTCTGGAAACACCATATATTTT. This gives the protein CASRLPSGNTIYF.

This clone showed up just a few times. This chain connects TRBV4-3 to TRBJ2-6; D unclear. Germline V gene lookup returns CDR1 LGHNA and CDR2 YSLEER. The V end lost 0 bases, the J end lost 0 bases, and 6 bases lay between the germline ends. The CDR3 contains 16 residues. The CDR3 loop is CASSQDGSSGANVLTF. CDR3 DNA sequence: TGCGCCAGCAGCCAAGATGGCAGCTCTGGGGCCAACGTCCTGACTTTC.

The gene calls are TRBV6-5 and TRBJ2-1; TRBD2 might be the D (7 bases). Trimming left V 2 bases short and J 7 bases short, with 15 bases between. CDR1 MNHEY and CDR2 SVGAGI come from the germline V gene. CDR3 length: 15 residues. The CDR3 loop reads CASSYGGGGPNEQFF. The CDR3 DNA sequence: TGTGCCAGCAGTTACGGAGGGGGGGGACCTAATGAGCAGTTCTTC.

In its sample, this clone was seen once. This sequence joins TRBV6-5 and TRBJ1-2; TRBD1 aligns across 7 bases. Germline assignment: CDR1 MNHEY and CDR2 SVGAGI. CDR3 size: 13 residues. With 6 bases clipped from V and 5 bases from J, the junction kept 6 bases outside the gene matches. This CDR3 is CASSSGQIYGYTF. CDR3 in DNA: TGTGCCAGCAGCTCGGGACAGATTTATGGCTACACCTTC.

This chain connects TRBV7-2 to TRBJ2-5; D call uncertain. The length of the CDR3 is 13 residues. Germline CDR1 is SGHTA and CDR2 is FQGNSA. The V end lost 2 bases, the J end lost 2 bases, and 6 bases lay between the germline ends. The DNA of the CDR3 is TGTGCCAGCAGCTTAAACCGGCAAGAGACCCAGTACTTC. This sequence encodes CASSLNRQETQYF.

J is TRBJ2-5 and V is TRBV7-6; 9 bases are shared with TRBD2. V was clipped by 1 base and J by 5 bases; unmatched bases: 8. This CDR3 comprises 16 residues. Germline CDR1 SGHVS, CDR2 FNYEAQ. The CDR3, as DNA: TGTGCCAGCAGCTTAGGAGCGGGGGGAACCTTTGAGACCCAGTACTTC. It codes for CASSLGAGGTFETQYF.

This clone appeared a single time. The chain carries TRBV5-5 and TRBJ1-2; D might be TRBD1 (6 bases). Trimming cost V 0 bases and J 6 bases, with 12 bases left between them. Germline values: CDR1 SGHKS, CDR2 YYEKEE (reference sequence). The CDR3 runs to 14 residues. DNA for the CDR3: TGTGCCAGCAGCTTGGCCAGGGGAACGAATGGCTACACCTTC. It encodes CASSLARGTNGYTF.